A selection of T cell receptor beta chains follows, all from one sample in a study of blood T cells in healthy people across ages. TCRdb recomputed calls from the 5' RACE reads with MiXCR, one row per CDR3 protein. This repertoire shows more than 600,000 distinct CDR3 sequences, around 25% found once; its top ten account for just under 9.5%. These data are also associated with another study on T cells of mothers and their children.

The sequenced sample was blood. The origin of the receptors is a boy between 10 and 17 years old in good health. Each CDR3 is given with its conserved first and last residue.

>TRBV6-5|TRBJ2-7
CASSYRDNYEQYF
>TRBV7-2|TRBJ2-5
CASNSQVAAALQETQYF
>TRBV6-5|TRBJ2-1
CASRTGTGVPDEQFF
>TRBV28|TRBJ2-5
CASSRWQGGETQYF
>TRBV7-2|-
CASSFGSVSREQYF
>TRBV29-1|TRBJ2-1
CSVEFRDYDNEQFF
>TRBV20-1|-
CSARVLGTYEQYF
>TRBV7-3|TRBJ2-5
CASSQTGGSQETQYF
>TRBV5-1|TRBJ2-3
CASSLGFGGRDTQYF
>TRBV6-1|TRBJ2-5
CASSRGLAGVVETQYF
>TRBV12-3/TRBV12-4|TRBJ1-5
CASSLFRDRGNQPQHF
>TRBV20-1|TRBJ2-5
CSARDWTSGGGETQYF
>TRBV19|TRBJ1-1
CATSMGEAFF
>TRBV29-1|TRBJ2-1
CSGGTSDAEQFF
>TRBV20-1|TRBJ2-7
CSAPDRGRTYEQYF
>TRBV13|TRBJ2-3
CASSIPQGAEDTQYF
>TRBV29-1|TRBJ1-5
CSVQQAGGSNQPQHF
>TRBV7-2|TRBJ2-5
CASSSSLAGLIETQYF
>TRBV10-3|TRBJ2-7
CAISENSYEQYF
>TRBV13|TRBJ1-5
CASSLPTDSNQPQHF
>TRBV6-5|TRBJ1-4
CASSRGINNEKLFF
>TRBV20-1|TRBJ2-5
CSARLQGSETQYF
>TRBV2|TRBJ2-7
CASKGQEGYEQYF
>TRBV29-1|TRBJ2-2
CSVATLLNTGELFF
>TRBV6-1|TRBJ2-3
CASSDSGRSDTQYF